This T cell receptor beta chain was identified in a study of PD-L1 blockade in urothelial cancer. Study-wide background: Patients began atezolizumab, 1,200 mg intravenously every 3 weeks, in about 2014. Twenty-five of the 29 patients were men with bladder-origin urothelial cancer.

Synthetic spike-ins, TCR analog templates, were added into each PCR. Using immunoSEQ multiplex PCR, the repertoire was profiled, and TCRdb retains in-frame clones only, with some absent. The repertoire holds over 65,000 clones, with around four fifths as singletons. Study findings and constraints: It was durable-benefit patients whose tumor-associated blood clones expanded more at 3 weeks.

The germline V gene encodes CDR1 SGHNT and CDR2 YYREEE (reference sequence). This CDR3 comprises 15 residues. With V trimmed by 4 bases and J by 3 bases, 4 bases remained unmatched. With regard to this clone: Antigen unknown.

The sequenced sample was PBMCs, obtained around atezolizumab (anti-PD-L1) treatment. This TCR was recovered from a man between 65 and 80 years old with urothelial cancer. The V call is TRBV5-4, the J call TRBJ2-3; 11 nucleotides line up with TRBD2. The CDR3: CASSPLAGGTDTQYF. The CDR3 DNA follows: TGTGCCAGCAGCCCTCTAGCGGGAGGTACAGATACGCAGTATTTT. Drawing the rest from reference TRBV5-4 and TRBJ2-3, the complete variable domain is ETGVTQSPTHLIKTRGQQVTLRCSSQSGHNTVSWYQQALGQGPQFIFQYYREEENGRGNFPPRFSGLQFPNYSSELNVNALELDDSALYLCASSPLAGGTDTQYFGPGTRLTVL.